One and the same sample provided the 11 T cell receptor beta chains below, sequenced in a study of shared clonotypes between healthy human individuals. Assay: immunoSEQ multiplex PCR; the TCRdb copy retains only in-frame clones and omits some. The sample records approximately 530,000 clones, 95% to 97% being singletons. The sample consisted of naive CD4+ T cells sorted from blood. As to subset: CD45RA+ positively selected. The receptors derive from a woman younger than 45 in good health.

This sequence joins TRBV27 and TRBJ2-7; 7 bases agree with TRBD2. CDR1 is MNHEY, CDR2 SMNVEV, per germline (reference sequence). The CDR3 extends over 16 amino acids. V trimming: 2 bases; J trimming: 3 bases; junction bases outside the gene matches: 10. The DNA for the CDR3 is TGTGCCAGCAGTTTAGGGGACGGCCGGGGGGTCTACGAGCAGTACTTC. Protein sequence: CASSLGDGRGVYEQYF.

This clone was observed a single time. V gene TRBV5-1 combines with J gene TRBJ2-7; 9 nucleotides line up with TRBD1. The V gene end was trimmed by 0 bases and the J gene end by 3 bases; junction bases not matched to a gene: 4. Germline CDR1 SGHRS, CDR2 YFSETQ. The CDR3 sequence is 15 residues long. CDR3 coding DNA: TGCGCCAGCAGCTTGGAAACAGGGGGCGGCTACGAGCAGTACTTC. This sequence encodes CASSLETGGGYEQYF.

J is TRBJ2-4 and V is TRBV11-2; unclear D gene. V lost 1 base to trimming and J lost 5 bases, with 9 bases between them. Germline V lookup: CDR1 SGHAT, CDR2 FQNNGV. This CDR3 contains 14 residues. CDR3 in DNA: TGTGCCAGCAGCTTAGTAGGTGGGCAAAACATTCAGTACTTC. Its translation is CASSLVGGQNIQYF. Complete variable domain (other parts from reference TRBV11-2 and TRBJ2-4): EAGVAQSPRYKIIEKRQSVAFWCNPISGHATLYWYQQILGQGPKLLIQFQNNGVVDDSQLPKDRFSAERLKGVDSTLKIQPAKLEDSAVYLCASSLVGGQNIQYFGAGTRLSVL.

Concerning this clone: A junction boundary mismatches the germline segment, possibly from a read error. The rearrangement joins TRBV27 to TRBJ2-6; tentatively, D is TRBD2 (5 bases). The CDR3 covers 18 residues. Germline V gene sequence: CDR1 MNHEY, CDR2 SMNVEV (reference sequence). The CDR3 is CANSSGLRQPTGANVLTF. CDR3 in DNA: TGTGCCAACAGTTCAGGACTCCGACAACCTACTGGGGCCAACGTCCTGACTTTC.

This chain connects TRBV5-4 to TRBJ2-7; 9 bases match TRBD2. Germline CDR1 is SGHNT and CDR2 is YYREEE (reference sequence). The CDR3 is made up of 14 amino acids. Trimming took 2 bases from V and 7 from J; bases not matched to a gene: 7. CDR3 sequence reads: CASSFRAGGGEQYF. The CDR3 nucleotides are TGTGCCAGCAGCTTCAGAGCGGGAGGAGGGGAGCAGTACTTC. Together with reference TRBV5-4 and TRBJ2-7, the CDR3 gives the full variable domain: ETGVTQSPTHLIKTRGQQVTLRCSSQSGHNTVSWYQQALGQGPQFIFQYYREEENGRGNFPPRFSGLQFPNYSSELNVNALELDDSALYLCASSFRAGGGEQYFGPGTRLTVT.

This chain uses TRBV25-1 with TRBJ1-3; D call uncertain. Germline-derived CDR1 and CDR2 are MGHDK and SYGVNS. This CDR3 contains 13 residues. Trimming pared 10 bases from V and 0 bases from J, leaving 10 bases between. CDR3 amino acids: CATRYDSGNTIYF. CDR3 nucleotides: TGTGCCACTCGATATGACTCTGGAAACACCATATATTTT.

The chain carries TRBV4-1 and TRBJ2-7; D is undetermined. Germline V lookup: CDR1 MGHRA, CDR2 YSYEKL. The length of the CDR3 is 14 residues. V was pared by 2 bases and J by 2 bases, with 10 bases between. The CDR3 protein is CASSQRYSAYEQYF. In DNA, the CDR3 is TGCGCCAGCAGCCAACGCTATTCTGCCTACGAGCAGTACTTC.

The V call is TRBV13, the J call TRBJ1-2, with 10 bases that match TRBD1. The germline V gene encodes CDR1 PRHDT and CDR2 FYEKMQ (reference sequence). The CDR3 extends over 14 amino acids. V shed 5 bases and J 5 bases; nucleotides not matched to a gene: 5. CDR3 bases: TGTGCCAGCAGCCCCGGGACAGGGGTTTATGGCTACACCTTC. Protein sequence: CASSPGTGVYGYTF.

This chain connects TRBV5-1 to TRBJ2-3; weak D call: TRBD1 (6 bases). Between the trimmed V and J ends, which lost 2 bases and 0 bases, there was a span of 10 bases. CDR1 is SGHRS and CDR2 is YFSETQ in the germline V gene. The CDR3 is 15 amino acids. DNA of the CDR3: TGCGCCAGCAGCTTCCGAGGGGGTAGCACAGATACGCAGTATTTT. Translated, it gives CASSFRGGSTDTQYF.

V and J are TRBV7-9 and TRBJ1-1; no clear D gene. Trimming removed 1 base at V and 1 base at J, with 10 bases between. The CDR3 totals 15 residues. Germline V CDR1 and CDR2: SEHNR, FQNEAQ (reference sequence). The CDR3 nucleotides read TGTGCCAGCAGCTTAGAGCGACTCGAGAACACTGAAGCTTTCTTT. This codes for CASSLERLENTEAFF. Full variable domain (missing parts from reference TRBV7-9 and TRBJ1-1): DTGVSQNPRHKITKRGQNVTFRCDPISEHNRLYWYRQTLGQGPEFLTYFQNEAQLEKSRLLSDRFSAERPKGSFSTLEIQRTEQGDSAMYLCASSLERLENTEAFFGQGTRLTVV.

This chain connects TRBV18 to TRBJ1-1; D not resolved. Germline-derived CDR1 and CDR2 are KGHSH and LQKENI. V lost 4 bases and J 7 bases, leaving 13 bases between the germline ends. CDR3 length: 13 amino acids. CDR3 loop: CASSRVNELEAFF. The CDR3 nucleotides read TGTGCCAGCTCACGGGTTAATGAACTTGAAGCTTTCTTT.